This paragraph reports one T cell receptor (beta chain). V was cut by 1 base and J by 5 bases, with 8 bases left in between. The CDR3 contains 13 residues. CDR1 is KGHSH, CDR2 LQKENI, per germline. Here immunoSEQ multiplex PCR was the method, and the copy in TCRdb shows in-frame clones only, minus some. The table lists 400,000 to 600,000 clones, 70% to 80% of them singletons, with around 14% in the top ten. The data are from a study of shared clonotypes between healthy human individuals. Healthy adults negative for HIV, lacking recent acute infections or vaccinations, served as donors. The V gene is TRBV18, the J gene TRBJ2-5; D is undetermined. The source is a woman aged 40 to 49 in good health. Some clones in this sample may be carry-over from other donors' samples. Sequencing was done on a sample of PBMCs. CDR3 DNA sequence: TGTGCCAGCTCACCACTCGACGGGGAGACCCAGTACTTC. This sequence encodes CASSPLDGETQYF.